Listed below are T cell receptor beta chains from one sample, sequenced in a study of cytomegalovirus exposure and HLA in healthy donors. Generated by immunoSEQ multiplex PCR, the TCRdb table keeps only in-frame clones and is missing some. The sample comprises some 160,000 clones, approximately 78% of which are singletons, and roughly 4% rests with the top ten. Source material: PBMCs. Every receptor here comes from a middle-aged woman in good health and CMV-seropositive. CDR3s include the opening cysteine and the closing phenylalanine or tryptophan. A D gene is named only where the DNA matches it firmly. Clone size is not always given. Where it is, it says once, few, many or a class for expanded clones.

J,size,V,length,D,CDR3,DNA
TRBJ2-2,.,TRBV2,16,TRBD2,CASRGGLAGVGGELFF,TGTGCCAGCAGGGGGGGACTAGCGGGAGTCGGCGGGGAGCTGTTTTTT
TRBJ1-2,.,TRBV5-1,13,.,CASSPDSSYGYTF,TGCGCCAGCAGCCCGGACTCCTCCTATGGCTACACCTTC
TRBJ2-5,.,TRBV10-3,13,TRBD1,CAIRTGIQETQYF,TGTGCCATTCGGACAGGCATACAAGAGACCCAGTACTTC
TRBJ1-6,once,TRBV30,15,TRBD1,CAWSAGQVYNSPLHF,TGTGCCTGGAGTGCCGGACAGGTCTATAATTCACCCCTCCACTTT
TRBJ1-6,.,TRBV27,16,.,CASSFLSSTGNSPLHF,TGTGCCAGCAGTTTTTTGTCATCCACAGGCAATTCACCCCTCCACTTT
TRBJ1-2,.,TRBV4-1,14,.,CASSQGAPNYGYTF,TGCGCCAGCAGCCAAGGGGCCCCTAACTATGGCTACACCTTC
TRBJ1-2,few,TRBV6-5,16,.,CASSSTVGAGNYGYTF,TGTGCCAGCAGTTCCACCGTGGGGGCGGGCAACTATGGCTACACCTTC
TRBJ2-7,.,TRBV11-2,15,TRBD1,CASSAGQGFRYEQYF,TGTGCCAGCAGCGCAGGACAGGGGTTCAGGTACGAGCAGTACTTC
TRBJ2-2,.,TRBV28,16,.,CASSLSRVGVDGELFF,TGTGCCAGCAGTTTGTCCAGGGTTGGGGTTGACGGGGAGCTGTTTTTT
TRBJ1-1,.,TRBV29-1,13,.,CSVERTMNTEAFF,TGCAGCGTTGAACGGACAATGAACACTGAAGCTTTCTTT
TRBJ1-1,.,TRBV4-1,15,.,CASSPNLGGASEAFF,TGCGCCAGCAGCCCCAACCTGGGGGGGGCATCTGAAGCTTTCTTT
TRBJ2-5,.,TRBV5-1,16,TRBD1,CASSLAYRGREKTQYF,TGCGCCAGCAGCTTGGCGTACAGGGGGCGCGAGAAGACCCAGTACTTC
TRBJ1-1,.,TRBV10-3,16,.,CAISVRGQGMNTEAFF,TGTGCCATCAGTGTGCGGGGGCAGGGGATGAACACTGAAGCTTTCTTT
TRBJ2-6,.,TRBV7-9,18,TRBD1,CASSLEGTGAAGANVLTF,TGTGCCAGCAGCTTAGAGGGGACAGGGGCTGCTGGGGCCAACGTCCTGACTTTC
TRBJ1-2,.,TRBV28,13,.,CASSLGHNYGYTF,TGTGCCAGCAGTTTAGGACATAACTATGGCTACACCTTC
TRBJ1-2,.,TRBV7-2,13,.,CASSRRGLEGYTF,TGTGCCAGCAGCCGGAGGGGTCTGGAGGGCTACACCTTC
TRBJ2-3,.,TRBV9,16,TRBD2,CASSGSAGGRADTQYF,TGTGCCAGCAGTGGCTCTGCGGGAGGGAGGGCAGATACGCAGTATTTT
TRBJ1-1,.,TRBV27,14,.,CASSYAGPITEAFF,TGTGCCAGCTCCTACGCAGGGCCCATCACTGAAGCTTTCTTT
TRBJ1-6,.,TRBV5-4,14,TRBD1,CASSLQGANSPLHF,TGTGCCAGCAGCTTGCAGGGGGCGAATTCACCCCTCCACTTT
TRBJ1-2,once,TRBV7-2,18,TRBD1,CASSLGSWVQGVGYGYTF,TGTGCCAGCAGCTTAGGGTCGTGGGTACAGGGGGTGGGCTATGGCTACACCTTC
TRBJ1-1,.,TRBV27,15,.,CASSSGGGANTEAFF,TGTGCCAGCAGTTCGGGGGGGGGTGCGAACACTGAAGCTTTCTTT
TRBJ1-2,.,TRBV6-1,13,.,CASSPATTYGYTF,TGTGCCAGCAGCCCAGCTACTACCTATGGCTACACCTTC
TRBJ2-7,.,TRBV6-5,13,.,CASSDSGSYEQYF,TGTGCCAGCTCGGATTCGGGGTCCTACGAGCAGTACTTC
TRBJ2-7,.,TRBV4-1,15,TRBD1,CASSQSGTVGYEQYF,TGCGCCAGCAGCCAATCCGGGACAGTCGGCTACGAGCAGTACTTC
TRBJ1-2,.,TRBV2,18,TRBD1,CASSREGDRGRRTHGYTF,TGTGCCAGCAGTCGCGAAGGGGACAGGGGGCGTAGGACTCATGGCTACACCTTC
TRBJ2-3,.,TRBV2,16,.,CASSEEGVGNTNTQYF,TGTGCCAGCAGTGAAGAGGGGGTCGGGAATACGAATACGCAGTATTTT
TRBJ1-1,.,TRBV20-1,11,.,CSAIKQGKAFF,TGCAGTGCTATTAAACAGGGTAAAGCTTTCTTT
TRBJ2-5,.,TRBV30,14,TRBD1,CAWSPGKGGETQYF,TGTGCCTGGAGTCCCGGGAAAGGGGGCGAGACCCAGTACTTC
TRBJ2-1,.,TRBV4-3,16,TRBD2,CASSQDQRGAYNEQFF,TGCGCCAGCAGCCAAGATCAGCGGGGGGCCTACAATGAGCAGTTCTTC
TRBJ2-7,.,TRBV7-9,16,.,CASSFAPEEMKYEQYF,TGTGCCAGCAGCTTCGCCCCGGAGGAGATGAAGTACGAGCAGTACTTC
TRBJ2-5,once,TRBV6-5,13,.,CASSAGRPETQYF,TGTGCCAGCAGTGCCGGCAGGCCAGAGACCCAGTACTTC
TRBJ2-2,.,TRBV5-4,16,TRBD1,CASSLEAGGNTGELFF,TGTGCCAGCAGCTTGGAGGCAGGGGGGAACACCGGGGAGCTGTTTTTT
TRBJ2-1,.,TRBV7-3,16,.,CASSSRESPLYNEQFF,TGTGCCAGCAGCTCTCGAGAGAGCCCTCTCTACAATGAGCAGTTCTTC
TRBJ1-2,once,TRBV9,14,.,CASSAGDGPYGYTF,TGTGCCAGCAGCGCAGGGGACGGACCCTATGGCTACACCTTC
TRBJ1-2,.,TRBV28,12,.,CASVGSGYGYTF,TGTGCCAGCGTGGGGAGCGGCTATGGCTACACCTTC
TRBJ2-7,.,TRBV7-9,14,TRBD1,CASSFGTDYYEQYF,TGTGCCAGCAGCTTCGGGACAGACTACTACGAGCAGTACTTC
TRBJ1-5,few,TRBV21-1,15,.,CASSTTRQENQPQHF,TGTGCCAGCAGCACGACAAGACAGGAGAATCAGCCCCAGCATTTT
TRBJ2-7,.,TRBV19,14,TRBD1,CASQRTGGSYEQYF,TGTGCCAGTCAGAGGACAGGGGGCTCTTACGAGCAGTACTTC
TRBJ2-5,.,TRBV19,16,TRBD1,CASSIPGQGFQETQYF,TGTGCCAGTAGTATACCGGGACAGGGGTTCCAAGAGACCCAGTACTTC
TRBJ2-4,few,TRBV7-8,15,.,CASSLDRQAVDIQYF,TGTGCCAGCAGCTTAGACAGACAGGCGGTGGACATTCAGTACTTC
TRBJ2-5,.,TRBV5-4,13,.,CASSLPSQETQYF,TGTGCCAGCAGCTTGCCTAGTCAAGAGACCCAGTACTTC
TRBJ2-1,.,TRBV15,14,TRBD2,CATSLAGIYNEQFF,TGTGCCACCAGCCTAGCGGGAATCTACAATGAGCAGTTCTTC